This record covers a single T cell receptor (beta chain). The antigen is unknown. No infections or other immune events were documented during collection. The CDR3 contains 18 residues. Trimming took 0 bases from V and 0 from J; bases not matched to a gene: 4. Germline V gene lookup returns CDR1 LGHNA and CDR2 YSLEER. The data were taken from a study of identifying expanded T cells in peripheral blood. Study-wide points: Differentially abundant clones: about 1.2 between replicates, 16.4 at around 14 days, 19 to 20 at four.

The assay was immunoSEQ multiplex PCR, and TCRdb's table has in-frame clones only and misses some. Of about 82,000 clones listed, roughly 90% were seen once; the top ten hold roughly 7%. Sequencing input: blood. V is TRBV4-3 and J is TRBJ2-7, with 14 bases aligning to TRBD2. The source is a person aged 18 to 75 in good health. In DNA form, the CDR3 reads TGCGCCAGCAGCCAAGAGAGACTAGCGGGAGGGCACTCCTACGAGCAGTACTTC. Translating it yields CASSQERLAGGHSYEQYF.